What follows is one T cell receptor (beta chain) and its context. TCRdb called the RT-PCR reads again in MiXCR, with one record for every CDR3 protein. Among about 700,000 distinct CDR3 sequences listed, 14% were seen once. The CDR3 contains 11 residues. V dropped 7 bases and J dropped 6 bases, with 12 bases sitting between them. Germline-derived CDR1 and CDR2 are SQVTM and ANQGSEA. Specimen: memory CD4+ T cells from blood. This chain joins TRBV29-1 and TRBJ1-2; no definite D call. The receptor was derived from a female donor in good health, serving as a healthy control. The CDR3 loop reads CSGLWTDGYTF. The DNA for the CDR3 is TGCAGCGGATTATGGACGGATGGCTACACCTTC.